This entry lists 2 T cell receptor beta chains sequenced from one sample in a study of blood T cells in healthy people across ages. A second about 7 to 12 cycle PCR used barcoded and J-beta primers. TCRdb ran MiXCR on the 5' RACE reads and lists one entry per CDR3 protein. The sample contains about 2 million distinct CDR3 sequences, roughly 50% of which appear only once. The sequenced material came from blood. All receptors derive from a woman between 40 and 55 years old in good health.

The rearrangement links TRBV7-2 to TRBJ2-3, with D maybe TRBD2 (7 bases). Trimming took 5 bases from V and 4 from J, leaving 19 bases between them. CDR1 is SGHTA and CDR2 is FQGNSA in the germline V gene. The CDR3 totals 16 residues. The CDR3 DNA sequence: TGTGCCAGCAGCGGGGGGGGGGCCCGAATGGCAGATACGCAGTATTTT. It codes for CASSGGGARMADTQYF.

This clonotype was seen only once. The chain combines TRBV6-2 or TRBV6-3 with TRBJ1-5, with D hard to call. Germline-derived CDR1 and CDR2 are MNHEY and SVGEGT. Trimming stripped 0 bases from V and 3 bases from J, with 9 bases between. This CDR3 has 15 amino acids. DNA for the CDR3: TGTGCCAGCAGTTACTCAGGTACCACCAATCAGCCCCAGCATTTT. It encodes CASSYSGTTNQPQHF.